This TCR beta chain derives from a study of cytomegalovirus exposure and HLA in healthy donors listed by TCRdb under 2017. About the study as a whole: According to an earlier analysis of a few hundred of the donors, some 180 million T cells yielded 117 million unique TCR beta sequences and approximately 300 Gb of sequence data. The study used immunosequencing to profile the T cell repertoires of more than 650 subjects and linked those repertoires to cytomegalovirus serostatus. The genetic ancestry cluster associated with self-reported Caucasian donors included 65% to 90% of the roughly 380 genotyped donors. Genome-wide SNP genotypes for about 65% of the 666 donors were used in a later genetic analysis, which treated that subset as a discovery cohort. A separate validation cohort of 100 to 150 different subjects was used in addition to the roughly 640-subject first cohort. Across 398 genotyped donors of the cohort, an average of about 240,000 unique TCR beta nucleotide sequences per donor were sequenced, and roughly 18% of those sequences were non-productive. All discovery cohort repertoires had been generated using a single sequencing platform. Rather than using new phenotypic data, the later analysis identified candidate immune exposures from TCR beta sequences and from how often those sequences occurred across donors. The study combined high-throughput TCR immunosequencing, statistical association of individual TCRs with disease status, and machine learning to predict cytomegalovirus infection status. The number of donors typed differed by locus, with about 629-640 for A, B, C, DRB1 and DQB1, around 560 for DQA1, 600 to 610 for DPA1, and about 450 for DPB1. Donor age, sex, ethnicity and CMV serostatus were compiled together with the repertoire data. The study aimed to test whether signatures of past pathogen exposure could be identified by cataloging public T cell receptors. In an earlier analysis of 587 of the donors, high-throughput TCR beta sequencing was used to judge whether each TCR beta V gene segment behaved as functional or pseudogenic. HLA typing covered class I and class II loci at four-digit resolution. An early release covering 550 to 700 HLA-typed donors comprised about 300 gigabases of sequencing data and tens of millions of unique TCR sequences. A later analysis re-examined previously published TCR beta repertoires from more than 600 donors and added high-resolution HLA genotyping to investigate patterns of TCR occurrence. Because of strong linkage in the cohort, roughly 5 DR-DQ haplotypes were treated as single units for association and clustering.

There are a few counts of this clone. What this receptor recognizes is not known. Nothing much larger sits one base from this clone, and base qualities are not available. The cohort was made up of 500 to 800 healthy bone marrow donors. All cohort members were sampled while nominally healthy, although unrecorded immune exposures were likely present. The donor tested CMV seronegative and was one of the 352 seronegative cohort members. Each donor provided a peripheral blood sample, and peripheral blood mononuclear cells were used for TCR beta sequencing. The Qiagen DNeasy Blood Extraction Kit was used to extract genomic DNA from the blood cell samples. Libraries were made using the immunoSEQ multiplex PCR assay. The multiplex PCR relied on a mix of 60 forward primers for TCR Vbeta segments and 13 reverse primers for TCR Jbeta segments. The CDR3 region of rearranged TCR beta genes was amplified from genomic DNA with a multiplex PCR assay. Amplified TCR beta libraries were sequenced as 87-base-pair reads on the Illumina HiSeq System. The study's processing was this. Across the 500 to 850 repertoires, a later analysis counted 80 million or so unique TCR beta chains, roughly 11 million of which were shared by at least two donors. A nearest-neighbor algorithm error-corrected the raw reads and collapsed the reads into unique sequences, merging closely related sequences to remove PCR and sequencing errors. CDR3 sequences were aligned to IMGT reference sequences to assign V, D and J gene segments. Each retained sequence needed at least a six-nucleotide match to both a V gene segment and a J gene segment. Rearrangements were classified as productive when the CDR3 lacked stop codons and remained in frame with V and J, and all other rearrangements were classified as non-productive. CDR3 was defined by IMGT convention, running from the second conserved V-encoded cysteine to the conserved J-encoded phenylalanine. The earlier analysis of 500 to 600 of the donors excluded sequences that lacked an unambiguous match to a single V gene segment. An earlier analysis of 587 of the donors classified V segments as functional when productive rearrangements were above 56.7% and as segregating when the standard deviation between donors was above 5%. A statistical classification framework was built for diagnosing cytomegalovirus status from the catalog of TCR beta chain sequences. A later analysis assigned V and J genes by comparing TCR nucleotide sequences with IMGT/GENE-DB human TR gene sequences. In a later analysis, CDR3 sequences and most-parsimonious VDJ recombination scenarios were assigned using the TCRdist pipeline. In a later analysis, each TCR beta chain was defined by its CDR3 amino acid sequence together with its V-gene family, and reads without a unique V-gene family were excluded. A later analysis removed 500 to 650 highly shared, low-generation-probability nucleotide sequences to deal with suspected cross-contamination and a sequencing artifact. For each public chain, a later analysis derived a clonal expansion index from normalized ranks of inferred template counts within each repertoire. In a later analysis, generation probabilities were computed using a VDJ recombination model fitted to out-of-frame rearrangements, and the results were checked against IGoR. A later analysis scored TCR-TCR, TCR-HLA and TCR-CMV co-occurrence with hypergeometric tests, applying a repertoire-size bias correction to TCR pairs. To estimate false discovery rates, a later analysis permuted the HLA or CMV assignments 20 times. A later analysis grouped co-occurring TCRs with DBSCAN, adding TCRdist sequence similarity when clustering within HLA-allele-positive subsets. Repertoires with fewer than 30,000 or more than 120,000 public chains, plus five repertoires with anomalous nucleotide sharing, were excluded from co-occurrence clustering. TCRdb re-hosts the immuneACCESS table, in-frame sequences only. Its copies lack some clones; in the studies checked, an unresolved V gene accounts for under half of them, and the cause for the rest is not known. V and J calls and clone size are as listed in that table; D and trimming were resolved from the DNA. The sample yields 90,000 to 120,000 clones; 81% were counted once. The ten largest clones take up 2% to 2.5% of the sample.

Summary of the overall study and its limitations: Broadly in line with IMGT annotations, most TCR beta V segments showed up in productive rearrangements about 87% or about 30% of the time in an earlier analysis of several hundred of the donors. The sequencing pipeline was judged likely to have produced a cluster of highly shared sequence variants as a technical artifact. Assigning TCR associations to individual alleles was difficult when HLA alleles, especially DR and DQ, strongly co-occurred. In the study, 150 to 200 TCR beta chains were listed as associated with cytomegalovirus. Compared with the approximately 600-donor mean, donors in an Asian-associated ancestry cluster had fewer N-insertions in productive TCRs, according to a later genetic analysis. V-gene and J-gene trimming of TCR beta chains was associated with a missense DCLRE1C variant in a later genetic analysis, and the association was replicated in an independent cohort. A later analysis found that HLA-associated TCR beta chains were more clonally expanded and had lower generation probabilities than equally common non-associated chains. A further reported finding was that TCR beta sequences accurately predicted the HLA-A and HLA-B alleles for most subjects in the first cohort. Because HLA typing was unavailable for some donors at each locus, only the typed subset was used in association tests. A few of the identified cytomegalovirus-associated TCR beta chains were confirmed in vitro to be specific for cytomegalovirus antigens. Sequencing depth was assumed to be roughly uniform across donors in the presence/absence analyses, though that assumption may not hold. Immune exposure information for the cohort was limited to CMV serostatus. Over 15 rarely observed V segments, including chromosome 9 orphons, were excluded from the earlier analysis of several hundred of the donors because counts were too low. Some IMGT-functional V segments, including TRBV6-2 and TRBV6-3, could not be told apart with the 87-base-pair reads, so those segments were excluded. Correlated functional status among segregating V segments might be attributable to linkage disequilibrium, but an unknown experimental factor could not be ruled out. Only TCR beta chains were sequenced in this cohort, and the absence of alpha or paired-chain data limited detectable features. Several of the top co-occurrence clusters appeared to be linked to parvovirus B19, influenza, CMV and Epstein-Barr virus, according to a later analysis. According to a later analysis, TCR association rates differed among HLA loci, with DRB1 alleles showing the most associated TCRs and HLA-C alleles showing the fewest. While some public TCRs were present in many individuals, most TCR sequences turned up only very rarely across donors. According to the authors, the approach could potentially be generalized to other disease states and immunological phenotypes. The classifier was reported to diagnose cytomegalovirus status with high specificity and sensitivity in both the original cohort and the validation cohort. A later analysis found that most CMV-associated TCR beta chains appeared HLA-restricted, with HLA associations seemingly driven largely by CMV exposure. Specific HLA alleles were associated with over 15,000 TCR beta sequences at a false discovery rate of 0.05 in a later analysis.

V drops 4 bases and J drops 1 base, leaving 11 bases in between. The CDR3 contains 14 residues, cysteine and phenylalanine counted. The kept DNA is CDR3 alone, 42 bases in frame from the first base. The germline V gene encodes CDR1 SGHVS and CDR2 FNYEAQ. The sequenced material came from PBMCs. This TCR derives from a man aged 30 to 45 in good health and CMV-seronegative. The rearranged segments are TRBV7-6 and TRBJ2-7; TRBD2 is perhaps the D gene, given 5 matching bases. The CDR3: CASSSPGVSYEQYF. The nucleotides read TGTGCCAGCAGCTCCCCCGGGGTTTCCTACGAGCAGTACTTC.